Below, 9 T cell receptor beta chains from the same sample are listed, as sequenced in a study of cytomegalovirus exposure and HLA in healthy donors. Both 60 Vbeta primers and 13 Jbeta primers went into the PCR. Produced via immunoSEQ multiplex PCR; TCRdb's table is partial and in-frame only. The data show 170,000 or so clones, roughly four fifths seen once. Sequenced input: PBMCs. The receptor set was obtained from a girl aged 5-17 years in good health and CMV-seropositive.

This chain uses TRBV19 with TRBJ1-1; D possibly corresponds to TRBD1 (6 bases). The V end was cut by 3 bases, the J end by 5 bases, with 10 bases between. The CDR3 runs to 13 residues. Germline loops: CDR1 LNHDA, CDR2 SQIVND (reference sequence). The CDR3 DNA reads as TGTGCCAGTAGTATGGGGGGGGCTACTGAAGCTTTCTTT. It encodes CASSMGGATEAFF.

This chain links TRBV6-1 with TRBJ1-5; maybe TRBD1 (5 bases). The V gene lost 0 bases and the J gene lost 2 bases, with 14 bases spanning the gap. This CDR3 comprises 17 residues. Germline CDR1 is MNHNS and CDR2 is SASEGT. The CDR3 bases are TGTGCCAGCAGTGAAGCTGTAGGCAGGGCGGGCAATCAGCCCCAGCATTTT. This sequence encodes CASSEAVGRAGNQPQHF.

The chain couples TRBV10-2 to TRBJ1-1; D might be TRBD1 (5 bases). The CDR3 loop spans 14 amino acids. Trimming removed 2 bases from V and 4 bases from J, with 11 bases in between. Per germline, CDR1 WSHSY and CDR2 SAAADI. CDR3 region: CASSEGASSTEAFF. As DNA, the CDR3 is TGCGCCAGCAGTGAGGGGGCCAGTTCCACTGAAGCTTTCTTT.

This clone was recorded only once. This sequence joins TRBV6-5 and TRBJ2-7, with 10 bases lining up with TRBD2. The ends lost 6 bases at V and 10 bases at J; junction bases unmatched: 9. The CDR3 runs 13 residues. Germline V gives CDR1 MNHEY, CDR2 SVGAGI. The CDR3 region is CASSRTSGLGQYF. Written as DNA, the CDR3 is TGTGCCAGCAGCCGGACTAGCGGTCTTGGCCAGTACTTC.

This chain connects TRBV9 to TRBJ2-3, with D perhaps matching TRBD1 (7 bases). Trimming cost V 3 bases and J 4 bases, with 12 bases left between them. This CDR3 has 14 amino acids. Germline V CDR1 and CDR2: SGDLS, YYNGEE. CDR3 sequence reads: CASSGGDSPDTQYF. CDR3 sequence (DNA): TGTGCCAGCAGCGGGGGGGACAGTCCAGATACGCAGTATTTT.

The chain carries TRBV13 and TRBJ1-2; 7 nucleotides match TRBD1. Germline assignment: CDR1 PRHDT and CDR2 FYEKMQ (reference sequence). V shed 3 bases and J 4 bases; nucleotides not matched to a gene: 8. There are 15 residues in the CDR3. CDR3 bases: TGTGCCAGCAGCTTGGGCAGGGGGAAGGTCTATGGCTACACCTTC. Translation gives CASSLGRGKVYGYTF.

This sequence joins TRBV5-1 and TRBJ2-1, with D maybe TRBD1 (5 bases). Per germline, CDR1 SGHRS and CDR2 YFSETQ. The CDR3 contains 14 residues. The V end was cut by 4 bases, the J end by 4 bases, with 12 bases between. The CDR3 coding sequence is TGCGCCAGCAGCCTGGACGGACAATACAATGAGCAGTTCTTC. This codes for CASSLDGQYNEQFF.

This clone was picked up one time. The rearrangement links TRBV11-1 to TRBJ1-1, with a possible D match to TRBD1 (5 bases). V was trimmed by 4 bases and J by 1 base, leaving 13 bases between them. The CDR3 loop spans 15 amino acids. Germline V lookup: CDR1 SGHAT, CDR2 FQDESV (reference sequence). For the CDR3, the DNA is TGTGCCAGCAGCTCTGAAGGGGCGGCGAACACTGAAGCTTTCTTT. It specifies CASSSEGAANTEAFF. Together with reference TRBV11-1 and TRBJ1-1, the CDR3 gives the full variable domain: EAEVAQSPRYKITEKSQAVAFWCDPISGHATLYWYRQILGQGPELLVQFQDESVVDDSQLPKDRFSAERLKGVDSTLKIQPAELGDSAMYLCASSSEGAANTEAFFGQGTRLTVV.

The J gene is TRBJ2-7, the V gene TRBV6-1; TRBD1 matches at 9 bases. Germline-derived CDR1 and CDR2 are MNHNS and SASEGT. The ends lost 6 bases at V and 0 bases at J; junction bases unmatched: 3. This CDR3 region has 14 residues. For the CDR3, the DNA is TGTGCCAGCAGAGGGACAGGGACCTCCTACGAGCAGTACTTC. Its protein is CASRGTGTSYEQYF.